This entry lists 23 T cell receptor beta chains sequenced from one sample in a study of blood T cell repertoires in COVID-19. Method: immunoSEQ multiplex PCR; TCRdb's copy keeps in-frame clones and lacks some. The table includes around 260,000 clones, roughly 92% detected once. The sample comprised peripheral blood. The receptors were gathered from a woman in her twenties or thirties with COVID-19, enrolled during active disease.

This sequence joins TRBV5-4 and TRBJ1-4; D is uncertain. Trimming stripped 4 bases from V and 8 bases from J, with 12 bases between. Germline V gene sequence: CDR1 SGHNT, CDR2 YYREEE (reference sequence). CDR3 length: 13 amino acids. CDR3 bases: TGTGCCAGCAGCCCGGCGGCGGGGGAAAAACTGTTTTTT. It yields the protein CASSPAAGEKLFF.

CDR3 sequence reads: CASSLGGDRALEQYF. For the CDR3, the DNA is TGTGCCAGCAGCTTAGGGGGGGACAGGGCCCTCGAGCAGTACTTC. The gene calls are TRBV11-2 and TRBJ2-7; 9 bases map to TRBD1. The J segment lost 6 bases and the V segment lost 1 base, leaving 7 bases of the junction unmatched. The CDR3 length is 15 residues. Germline loops: CDR1 SGHAT, CDR2 FQNNGV.

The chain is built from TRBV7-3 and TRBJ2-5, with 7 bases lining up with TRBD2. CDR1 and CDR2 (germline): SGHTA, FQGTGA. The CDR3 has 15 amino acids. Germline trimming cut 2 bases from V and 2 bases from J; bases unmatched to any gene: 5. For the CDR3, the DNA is TGTGCCAGCAGCTTATTTGGCGGGAGTCAAGAGACCCAGTACTTC. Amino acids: CASSLFGGSQETQYF.

CDR3 residues: CATRTSGEYNEQFF. CDR3 bases: TGTGCCACTCGGACTAGCGGAGAGTACAATGAGCAGTTCTTC. V gene TRBV6-5 combines with J gene TRBJ2-1; 10 nucleotides align to TRBD2. Trimming took 10 bases from V and 4 from J; bases not matched to a gene: 7. The germline V gene has CDR1 MNHEY and CDR2 SVGAGI. CDR3 length equals 14 residues.

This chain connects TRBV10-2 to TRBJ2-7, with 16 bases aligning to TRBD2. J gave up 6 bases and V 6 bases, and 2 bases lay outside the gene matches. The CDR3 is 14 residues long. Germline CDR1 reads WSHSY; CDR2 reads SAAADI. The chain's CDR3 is CASRGTSGRGEQYF. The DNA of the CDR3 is TGCGCCAGCAGGGGGACTAGCGGGAGGGGCGAGCAGTACTTC.

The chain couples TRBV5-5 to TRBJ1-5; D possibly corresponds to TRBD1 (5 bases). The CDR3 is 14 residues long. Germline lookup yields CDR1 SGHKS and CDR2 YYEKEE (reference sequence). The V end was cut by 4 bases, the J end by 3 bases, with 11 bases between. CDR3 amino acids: CASSAGPYNQPQHF. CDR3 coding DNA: TGTGCCAGCAGCGCGGGACCTTACAATCAGCCCCAGCATTTT.

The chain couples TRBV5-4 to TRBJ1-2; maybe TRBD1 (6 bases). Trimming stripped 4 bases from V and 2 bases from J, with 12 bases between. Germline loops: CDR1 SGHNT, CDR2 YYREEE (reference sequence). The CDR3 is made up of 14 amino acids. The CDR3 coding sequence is TGTGCCAGCAGCCCGGGTGGGGGCAACTATGGCTACACCTTC. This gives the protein CASSPGGGNYGYTF.

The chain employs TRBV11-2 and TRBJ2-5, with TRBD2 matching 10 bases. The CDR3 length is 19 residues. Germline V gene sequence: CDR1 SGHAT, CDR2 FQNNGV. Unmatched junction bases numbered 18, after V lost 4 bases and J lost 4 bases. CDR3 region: CASSSKPGTSARVGETQYF. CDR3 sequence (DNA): TGTGCCAGCAGCTCGAAACCAGGGACTAGCGCAAGGGTTGGAGAGACCCAGTACTTC.

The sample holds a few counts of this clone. CDR3 protein: CASSPGQGRTGELFF. Written as DNA, the CDR3 is TGTGCCAGCAGCCCCGGACAGGGGAGGACCGGGGAGCTGTTTTTT. The chain combines TRBV5-6 with TRBJ2-2; TRBD1 aligns across 9 bases. The CDR3 totals 15 residues. Losses at the gene ends were 4 bases for V and 5 bases for J; bases not matched to a gene: 6. The germline gives CDR1 SGHDT, CDR2 YYEEEE.

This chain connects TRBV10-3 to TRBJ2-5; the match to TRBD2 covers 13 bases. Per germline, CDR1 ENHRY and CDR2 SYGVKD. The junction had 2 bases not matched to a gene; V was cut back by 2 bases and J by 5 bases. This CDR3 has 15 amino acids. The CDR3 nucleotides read TGTGCCATCAGTGAGGGACTAGCGGGAGTGGAGACCCAGTACTTC. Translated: CAISEGLAGVETQYF.

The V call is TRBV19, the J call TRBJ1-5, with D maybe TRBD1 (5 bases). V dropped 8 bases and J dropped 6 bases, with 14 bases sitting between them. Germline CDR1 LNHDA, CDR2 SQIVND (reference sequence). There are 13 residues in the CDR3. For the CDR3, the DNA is TGTGCCAGTGCACCGACGGGGGGTCAGCCCCAGCATTTT. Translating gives CASAPTGGQPQHF. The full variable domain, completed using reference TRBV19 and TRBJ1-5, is DGGITQSPKYLFRKEGQNVTLSCEQNLNHDAMYWYRQDPGQGLRLIYYSQIVNDFQKGDIAEGYSVSREKKESFPLTVTSAQKNPTAFYLCASAPTGGQPQHFGDGTRLSIL.

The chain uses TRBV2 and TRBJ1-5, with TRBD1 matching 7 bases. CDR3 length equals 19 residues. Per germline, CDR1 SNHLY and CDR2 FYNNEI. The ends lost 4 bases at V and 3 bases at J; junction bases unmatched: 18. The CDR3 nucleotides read TGTGCCAGCAGTGCCCCCCTATCGAGGGGGCTAGGTGACAATCAGCCCCAGCATTTT. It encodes CASSAPLSRGLGDNQPQHF.

The CDR3 coding sequence is TGTGCCAGCAGTGAATGGACAGGGGGCGTCAATGGCTACACCTTC. This sequence encodes CASSEWTGGVNGYTF. The J gene is TRBJ1-2, the V gene TRBV2; 11 bases agree with TRBD1. Germline-derived CDR1 and CDR2 are SNHLY and FYNNEI. Trimming at V came to 2 bases and at J to 6 bases, leaving 5 bases not matched to a gene. CDR3 length equals 15 residues.

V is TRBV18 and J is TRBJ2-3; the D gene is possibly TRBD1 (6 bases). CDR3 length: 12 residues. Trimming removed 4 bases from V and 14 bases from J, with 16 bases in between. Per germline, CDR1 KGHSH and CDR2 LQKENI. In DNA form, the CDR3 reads TGTGCCAGCTCACGCCCACAGGGCTATCTGTATTTT. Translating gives CASSRPQGYLYF.

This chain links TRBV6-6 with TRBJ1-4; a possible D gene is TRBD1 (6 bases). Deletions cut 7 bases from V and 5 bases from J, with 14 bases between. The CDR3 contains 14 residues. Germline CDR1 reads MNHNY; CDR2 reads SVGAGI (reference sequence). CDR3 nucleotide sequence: TGTGCCAGCACCCCACAGGGCCTAAATGAAAAACTGTTTTTT. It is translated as CASTPQGLNEKLFF.

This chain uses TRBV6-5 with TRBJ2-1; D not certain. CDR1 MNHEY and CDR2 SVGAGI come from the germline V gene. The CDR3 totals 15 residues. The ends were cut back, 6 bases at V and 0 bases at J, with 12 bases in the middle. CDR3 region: CASRAVSSSYNEQFF. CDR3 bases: TGTGCCAGCAGGGCAGTCTCATCCTCCTACAATGAGCAGTTCTTC.

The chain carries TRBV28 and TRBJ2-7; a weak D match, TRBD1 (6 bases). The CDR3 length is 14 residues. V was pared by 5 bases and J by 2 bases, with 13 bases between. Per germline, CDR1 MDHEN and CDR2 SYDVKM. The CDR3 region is CASSISGETYEQYF. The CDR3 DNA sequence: TGTGCCAGCAGTATCTCAGGGGAGACCTACGAGCAGTACTTC.

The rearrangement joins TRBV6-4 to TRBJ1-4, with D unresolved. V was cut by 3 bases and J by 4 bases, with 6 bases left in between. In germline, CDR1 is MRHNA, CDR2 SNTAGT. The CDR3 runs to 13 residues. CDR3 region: CASSEEFNEKLFF. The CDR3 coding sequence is TGTGCCAGCAGTGAAGAGTTTAATGAAAAACTGTTTTTT.

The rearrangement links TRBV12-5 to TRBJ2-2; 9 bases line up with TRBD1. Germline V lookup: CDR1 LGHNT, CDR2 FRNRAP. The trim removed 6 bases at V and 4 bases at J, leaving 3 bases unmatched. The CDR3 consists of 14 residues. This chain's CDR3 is CASGLTGGTGELFF. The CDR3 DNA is TGTGCTAGTGGGCTGACAGGGGGCACCGGGGAGCTGTTTTTT. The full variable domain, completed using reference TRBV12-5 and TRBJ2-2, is DARVTQTPRHKVTEMGQEVTMRCQPILGHNTVFWYRQTMMQGLELLAYFRNRAPLDDSGMPKDRFSAEMPDATLATLKIQPSEPRDSAVYFCASGLTGGTGELFFGEGSRLTVL.

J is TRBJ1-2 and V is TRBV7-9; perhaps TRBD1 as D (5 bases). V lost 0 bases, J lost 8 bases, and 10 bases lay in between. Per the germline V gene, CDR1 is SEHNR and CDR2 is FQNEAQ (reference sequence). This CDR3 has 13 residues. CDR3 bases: TGTGCCAGCAGCTTAGCCGGGGGTCGGGGCTACACCTTC. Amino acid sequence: CASSLAGGRGYTF.

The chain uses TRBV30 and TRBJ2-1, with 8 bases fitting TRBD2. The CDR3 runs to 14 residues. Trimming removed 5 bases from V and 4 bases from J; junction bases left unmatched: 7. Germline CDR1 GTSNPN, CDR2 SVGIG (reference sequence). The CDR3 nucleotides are TGTGCCTGGTACCAGCGGGAGAAGTACAATGAGCAGTTCTTC. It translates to CAWYQREKYNEQFF.

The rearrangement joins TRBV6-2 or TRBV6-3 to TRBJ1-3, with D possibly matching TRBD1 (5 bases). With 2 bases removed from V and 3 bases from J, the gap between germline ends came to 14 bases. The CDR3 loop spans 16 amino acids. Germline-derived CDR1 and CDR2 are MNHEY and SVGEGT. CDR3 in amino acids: CASSYSRVEFGNTIYF. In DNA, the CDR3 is TGTGCCAGCAGTTACAGCAGGGTTGAATTTGGAAACACCATATATTTT.

The CDR3 loop is CASSQEADEETQYF. The CDR3 DNA is TGCGCCAGCAGCCAAGAAGCGGATGAAGAGACCCAGTACTTC. The gene calls are TRBV4-1 and TRBJ2-5; a possible D gene is TRBD2 (5 bases). The germline V gene encodes CDR1 MGHRA and CDR2 YSYEKL. The CDR3 contains 14 residues. Between the trimmed V and J ends, which lost 0 bases and 3 bases, there was a span of 8 bases.